Below, 17 T cell receptor beta chains from the same sample are listed, as sequenced in a study of shared clonotypes between healthy human individuals (dated by TCRdb to the early 2020s). The library was obtained by the immunoSEQ multiplex PCR assay. TCRdb holds this immuneACCESS table with in-frame rearrangements only. Some clones are missing; in checked studies, unresolved V genes explain under half, and the rest has no known cause. For this sample there are more than 1,200,000 clones; 98% appear just once. The ten largest clones add up to roughly 0.35% of the sample. The sequenced sample was naive CD4+ T cells sorted from blood. Taken with the paper, the label for cell subset or site translates to: CD45RA+ positively selected. Receptors were obtained from a man aged 30-40 years in good health.

The V gene is TRBV6-1, the J gene TRBJ2-7, with TRBD1 as a possible D gene (6 bases). V was trimmed by 6 bases and J by 2 bases, leaving 14 bases between them. Germline lookup yields CDR1 MNHNS and CDR2 SASEGT. The CDR3 has 14 amino acids. The CDR3 region is CASRETGMTYEQYF. The CDR3, as DNA: TGTGCCAGCAGGGAGACAGGCATGACCTACGAGCAGTACTTC.

This clone was recorded only once. This sequence joins TRBV5-4 and TRBJ2-1; 13 bases map to TRBD2. The CDR3 has 18 amino acids. The J segment lost 7 bases and the V segment lost 3 bases, leaving 13 bases of the junction unmatched. Germline-derived CDR1 and CDR2 are SGHNT and YYREEE (reference sequence). As DNA, the CDR3 is TGTGCCAGCAGCTATACTGGCCGGACTAGCGGGAGATGGAATGAGCAGTTCTTC. Translated, it gives CASSYTGRTSGRWNEQFF.

The chain combines TRBV28 with TRBJ1-1; D remains unclear. CDR1 and CDR2 (germline): MDHEN, SYDVKM. V was trimmed by 5 bases and J by 7 bases, leaving 11 bases between them. This CDR3 is 12 amino acids long. The CDR3 DNA follows: TGTGCCAGCAGTCCTGTATTGGTTGAAGCTTTCTTT. The encoded protein is CASSPVLVEAFF.

The gene calls are TRBV2 and TRBJ1-2; 9 nucleotides agree with TRBD1. This CDR3 has 15 amino acids. V gave up 5 bases and J gave up 6 bases; unmatched junction bases: 10. Germline CDR1 reads SNHLY; CDR2 reads FYNNEI. The CDR3 region is CASSTTGTGFDGYTF. DNA for the CDR3: TGTGCCAGCAGTACCACCGGGACAGGGTTCGATGGCTACACCTTC.

The chain has TRBV28 and TRBJ2-6; D is perhaps TRBD1 (5 bases). The V end was cut by 2 bases, the J end by 0 bases, with 8 bases between. The CDR3 runs 16 residues. The germline V gene encodes CDR1 MDHEN and CDR2 SYDVKM. Written as DNA, the CDR3 is TGTGCCAGCAGTTTACCCGACAGCTCTGGGGCCAACGTCCTGACTTTC. It encodes CASSLPDSSGANVLTF.

The genes are TRBV18 and TRBJ2-3, with 11 bases fitting TRBD2. Germline trimming cut 3 bases from V and 2 bases from J; bases unmatched to any gene: 10. Germline V gives CDR1 KGHSH, CDR2 LQKENI. This CDR3 has 18 residues. CDR3 sequence reads: CASSPLTSGGVTTDTQYF. CDR3 DNA: TGTGCCAGCTCACCTTTAACTAGCGGGGGAGTAACCACAGATACGCAGTATTTT.

The chain recombines TRBV5-8 with TRBJ1-2; D perhaps matches TRBD1 (6 bases). This CDR3 has 14 residues. V shed 0 bases and J shed 5 bases, with 11 bases lying between them. Germline CDR1 SGHTS, CDR2 YDEGEE. As DNA, the CDR3 is TGTGCCAGCAGCTTGGTTGGGCAGGGGTATGGCTACACCTTC. This encodes CASSLVGQGYGYTF.

This clone was observed a single time. The gene calls are TRBV5-1 and TRBJ2-1; TRBD2 is a possible D gene (5 bases). Germline values: CDR1 SGHRS, CDR2 YFSETQ. Deletions cut 4 bases from V and 9 bases from J, with 17 bases between. This CDR3 is 14 amino acids long. The CDR3 here is CASSRVPGIGEQFF. CDR3 nucleotide sequence: TGCGCCAGCAGCCGGGTCCCGGGAATCGGTGAGCAGTTCTTC.

This clone appeared once. The rearrangement joins TRBV11-3 to TRBJ2-2; D unresolved. The ends were cut back, 3 bases at V and 6 bases at J, with 5 bases in the middle. The germline gives CDR1 SGHNT, CDR2 YENEEA. The CDR3 runs 12 residues. The CDR3 DNA sequence: TGTGCCAGCAGCTTGGATCCCGGGGAGCTGTTTTTT. It specifies CASSLDPGELFF.

The V call is TRBV15, the J call TRBJ2-7; 9 positions agree with TRBD2. V gave up 3 bases and J gave up 4 bases; unmatched junction bases: 16. Germline V lookup: CDR1 LNHNV, CDR2 YYDKDF (reference sequence). The CDR3 consists of 18 residues. The CDR3 DNA reads as TGTGCCACCAGCAGGGAGGTCGTGGGGGGACTAGCTACGTACGAGCAGTACTTC. It translates to CATSREVVGGLATYEQYF.

The chain joins TRBV18 to TRBJ1-1, with D maybe TRBD1 (5 bases). The CDR3 is 14 residues long. Per germline, CDR1 KGHSH and CDR2 LQKENI. Trimming removed 3 bases at V and 3 bases at J, with 11 bases between. CDR3 residues: CASSPTAGDTEAFF. The CDR3 DNA is TGTGCCAGCTCACCGACAGCGGGAGACACTGAAGCTTTCTTT.

J is TRBJ1-5 and V is TRBV28, with 10 bases identical to TRBD1. The CDR3 contains 15 residues. The V segment lost 4 bases and the J segment 6 bases; nucleotides outside the gene matches: 6. Germline CDR1 and CDR2: MDHEN and SYDVKM. CDR3 protein: CASSSGTGAIQPQHF. In nucleotides, the CDR3 is TGTGCCAGCAGTTCCGGGACAGGGGCCATTCAGCCCCAGCATTTT.

The chain links TRBV6-5 to TRBJ2-7; TRBD1 or TRBD2 may be the D gene (5 bases each). Germline-derived CDR1 and CDR2 are MNHEY and SVGAGI. Trimming left V 0 bases short and J 3 bases short, with 9 bases between. CDR3 size: 14 residues. The chain's CDR3 is CASSYSTRGYEQYF. In DNA, the CDR3 is TGTGCCAGCAGTTACTCAACGAGGGGCTACGAGCAGTACTTC.

J is TRBJ2-7 and V is TRBV4-3, with D possibly TRBD2 on 6 matching bases. The V gene lost 0 bases and the J gene lost 4 bases, with 13 bases spanning the gap. This CDR3 is built from 15 residues. Germline V gene data show CDR1 as LGHNA and CDR2 as YSLEER. In DNA, the CDR3 is TGCGCCAGCAGCCAAGATAGGGGACTGGATTACGAGCAGTACTTC. It codes for CASSQDRGLDYEQYF.

A single count supports this clone. This sequence joins TRBV7-7 and TRBJ2-3; 9 bases match TRBD1. The germline V gene has CDR1 SSHAT and CDR2 FNYEAQ (reference sequence). This CDR3 is 12 amino acids long. V dropped 4 bases and J dropped 11; count of bases not matched to a gene: 4. CDR3 residues: CASSSGTGRQYF. CDR3 bases: TGTGCCAGCAGCTCCGGGACAGGGAGGCAGTATTTT.

This chain uses TRBV15 with TRBJ2-7; D not certain. From germline, CDR1 is LNHNV and CDR2 YYDKDF (reference sequence). The V end lost 0 bases, the J end lost 1 base, and 10 bases lay between the germline ends. There are 15 residues in the CDR3. CDR3 loop: CATSRDALGSYEQYF. The CDR3 DNA is TGTGCCACCAGCAGAGATGCTCTAGGGTCCTACGAGCAGTACTTC.

This clone was counted a single time. The rearrangement uses TRBV7-9 and TRBJ2-2; D is unresolved. V dropped 2 bases and J dropped 0 bases, with 16 bases sitting between them. Germline V CDR1 and CDR2: SEHNR, FQNEAQ (reference sequence). This CDR3 comprises 18 residues. CDR3 sequence: CASSLIVQSSANTGELFF. CDR3 bases: TGTGCCAGCAGCTTAATAGTACAATCAAGCGCGAACACCGGGGAGCTGTTTTTT. Variable domain in full (rest from reference TRBV7-9 and TRBJ2-2): DTGVSQNPRHKITKRGQNVTFRCDPISEHNRLYWYRQTLGQGPEFLTYFQNEAQLEKSRLLSDRFSAERPKGSFSTLEIQRTEQGDSAMYLCASSLIVQSSANTGELFFGEGSRLTVL.